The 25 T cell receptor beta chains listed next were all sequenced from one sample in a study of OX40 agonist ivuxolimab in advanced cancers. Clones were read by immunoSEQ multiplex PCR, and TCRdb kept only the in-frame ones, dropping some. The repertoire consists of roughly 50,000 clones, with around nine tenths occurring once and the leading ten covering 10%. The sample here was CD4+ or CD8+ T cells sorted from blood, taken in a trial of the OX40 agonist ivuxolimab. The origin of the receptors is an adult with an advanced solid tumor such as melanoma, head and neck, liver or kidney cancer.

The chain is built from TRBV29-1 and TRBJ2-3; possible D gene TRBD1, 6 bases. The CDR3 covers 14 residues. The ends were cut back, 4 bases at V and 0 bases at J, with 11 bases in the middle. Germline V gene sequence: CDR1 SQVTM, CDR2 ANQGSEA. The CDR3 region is CSVVGTTSTDTQYF. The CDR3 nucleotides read TGCAGCGTTGTAGGGACAACTAGCACAGATACGCAGTATTTT.

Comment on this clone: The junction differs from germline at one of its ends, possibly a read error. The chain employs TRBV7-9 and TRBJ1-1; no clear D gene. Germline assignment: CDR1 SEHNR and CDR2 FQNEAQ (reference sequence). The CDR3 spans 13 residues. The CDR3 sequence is CASRLGMNTEAFF. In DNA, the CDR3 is TGTGCCAGCAGATTAGGAATGAACACTGAAGCTTTCTTT.

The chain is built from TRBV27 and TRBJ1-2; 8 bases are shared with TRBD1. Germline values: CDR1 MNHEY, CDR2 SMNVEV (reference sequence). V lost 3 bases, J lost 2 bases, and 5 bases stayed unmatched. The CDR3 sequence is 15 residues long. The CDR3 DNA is TGTGCCAGCAGTTTCGGACAGGGATTAAACTATGGCTACACCTTC. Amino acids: CASSFGQGLNYGYTF.

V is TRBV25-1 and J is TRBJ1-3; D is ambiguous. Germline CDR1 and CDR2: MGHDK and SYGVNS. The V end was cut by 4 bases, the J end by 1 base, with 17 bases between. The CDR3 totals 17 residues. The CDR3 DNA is TGTGCCAGCAGTGGAACACAGACACCTACTTCTGGAAACACCATATATTTT. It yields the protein CASSGTQTPTSGNTIYF.

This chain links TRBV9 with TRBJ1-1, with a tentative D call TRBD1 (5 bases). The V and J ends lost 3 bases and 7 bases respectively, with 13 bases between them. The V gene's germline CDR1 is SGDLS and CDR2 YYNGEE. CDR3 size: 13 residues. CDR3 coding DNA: TGTGCCAGCAGCGCACCTAACGGGGGTGAAGCTTTCTTT. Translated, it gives CASSAPNGGEAFF.

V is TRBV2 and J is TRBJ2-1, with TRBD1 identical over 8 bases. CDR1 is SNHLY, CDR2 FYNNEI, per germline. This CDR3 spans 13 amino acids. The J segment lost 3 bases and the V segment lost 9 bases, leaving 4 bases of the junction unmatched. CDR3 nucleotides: TGTGCCAGTAGACAGGGGAGCTACAATGAGCAGTTCTTC. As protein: CASRQGSYNEQFF.

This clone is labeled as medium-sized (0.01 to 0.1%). The CDR3 loop reads CASSQGTGGTYEQYF. The CDR3 nucleotides read TGCGCCAGCAGCCAAGGGACAGGGGGAACCTACGAGCAGTACTTC. The chain joins TRBV4-1 to TRBJ2-7, with 10 nucleotides matching TRBD1. The germline gives CDR1 MGHRA, CDR2 YSYEKL. This CDR3 is built from 15 residues. V shed 1 base, J shed 2 bases, and the junction held 2 bases outside the gene matches.

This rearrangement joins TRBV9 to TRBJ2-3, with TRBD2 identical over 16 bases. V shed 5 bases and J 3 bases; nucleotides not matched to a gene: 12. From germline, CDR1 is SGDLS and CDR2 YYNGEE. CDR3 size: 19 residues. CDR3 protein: CASSLEPGLAGGSTDTQYF. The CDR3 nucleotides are TGTGCCAGCAGTCTCGAGCCGGGACTAGCGGGAGGGAGTACAGATACGCAGTATTTT.

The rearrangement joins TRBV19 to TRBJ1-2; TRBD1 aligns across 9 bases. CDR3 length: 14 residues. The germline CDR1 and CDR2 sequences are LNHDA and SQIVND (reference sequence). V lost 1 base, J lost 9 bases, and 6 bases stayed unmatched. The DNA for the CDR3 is TGTGCCAGTAGTATAGCCTCCGGGACAGGGAGCTACACCTTC. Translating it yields CASSIASGTGSYTF.

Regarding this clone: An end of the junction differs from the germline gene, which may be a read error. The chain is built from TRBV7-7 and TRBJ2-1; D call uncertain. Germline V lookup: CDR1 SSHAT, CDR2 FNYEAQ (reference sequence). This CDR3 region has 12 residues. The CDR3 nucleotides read TGTGCTAGCAGCCTATCTATGGGGGAGCAGTTCTTC. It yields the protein CASSLSMGEQFF.

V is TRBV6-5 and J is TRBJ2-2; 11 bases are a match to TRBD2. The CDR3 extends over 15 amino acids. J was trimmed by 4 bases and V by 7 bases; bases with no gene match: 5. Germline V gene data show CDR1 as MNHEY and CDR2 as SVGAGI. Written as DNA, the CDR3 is TGTGCCAGCACCCAACTAGCGGGAGTCACCGGGGAGCTGTTTTTT. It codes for CASTQLAGVTGELFF.

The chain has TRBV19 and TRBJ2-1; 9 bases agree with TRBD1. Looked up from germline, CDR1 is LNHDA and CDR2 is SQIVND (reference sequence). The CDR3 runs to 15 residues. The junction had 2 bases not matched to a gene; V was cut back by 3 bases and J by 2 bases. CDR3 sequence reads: CASSMTGGTYNEQFF. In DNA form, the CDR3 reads TGTGCCAGTAGTATGACAGGGGGGACCTACAATGAGCAGTTCTTC. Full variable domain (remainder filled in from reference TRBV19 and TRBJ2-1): DGGITQSPKYLFRKEGQNVTLSCEQNLNHDAMYWYRQDPGQGLRLIYYSQIVNDFQKGDIAEGYSVSREKKESFPLTVTSAQKNPTAFYLCASSMTGGTYNEQFFGPGTRLTVL.

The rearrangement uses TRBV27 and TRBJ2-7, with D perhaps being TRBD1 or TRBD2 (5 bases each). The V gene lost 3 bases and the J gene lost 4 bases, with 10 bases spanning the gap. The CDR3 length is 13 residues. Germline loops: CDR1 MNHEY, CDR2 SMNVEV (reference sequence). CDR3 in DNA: TGTGCCAGCAGTTTGCAGGGACCATACGAGCAGTACTTC. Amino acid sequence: CASSLQGPYEQYF.

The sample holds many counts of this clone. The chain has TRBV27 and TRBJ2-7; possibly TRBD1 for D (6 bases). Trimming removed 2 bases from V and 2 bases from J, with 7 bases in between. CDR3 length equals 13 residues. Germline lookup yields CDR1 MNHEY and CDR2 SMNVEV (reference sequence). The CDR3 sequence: CASSLRTAYEQYF. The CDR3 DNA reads TGTGCCAGCAGTTTAAGGACAGCCTACGAGCAGTACTTC.

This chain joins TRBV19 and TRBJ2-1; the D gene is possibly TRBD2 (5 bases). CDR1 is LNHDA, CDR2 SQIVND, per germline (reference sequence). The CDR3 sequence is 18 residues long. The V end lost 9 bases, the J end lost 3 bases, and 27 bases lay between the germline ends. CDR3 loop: CARATNSHGEALYNEQFF. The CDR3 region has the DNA TGTGCCAGGGCAACCAACTCCCACGGGGAAGCTCTCTACAATGAGCAGTTCTTC. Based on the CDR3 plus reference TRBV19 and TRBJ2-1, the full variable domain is DGGITQSPKYLFRKEGQNVTLSCEQNLNHDAMYWYRQDPGQGLRLIYYSQIVNDFQKGDIAEGYSVSREKKESFPLTVTSAQKNPTAFYLCARATNSHGEALYNEQFFGPGTRLTVL.

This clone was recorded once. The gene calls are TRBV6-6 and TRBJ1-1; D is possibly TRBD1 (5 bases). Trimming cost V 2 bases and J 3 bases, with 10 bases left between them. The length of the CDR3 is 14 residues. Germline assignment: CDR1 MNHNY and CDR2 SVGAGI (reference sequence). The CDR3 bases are TGTGCCAGCAGTTACGGGGGGTTCGACACTGAAGCTTTCTTT. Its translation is CASSYGGFDTEAFF.

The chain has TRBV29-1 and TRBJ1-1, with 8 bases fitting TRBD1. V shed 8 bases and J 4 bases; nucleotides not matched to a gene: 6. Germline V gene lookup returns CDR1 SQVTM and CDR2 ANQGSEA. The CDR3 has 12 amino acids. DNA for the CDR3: TGCAGCTTTCGAACAGGGGGCACTGAAGCTTTCTTT. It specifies CSFRTGGTEAFF. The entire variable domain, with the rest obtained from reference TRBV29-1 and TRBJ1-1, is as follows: SAVISQKPSRDICQRGTSLTIQCQVDSQVTMMFWYRQQPGQSLTLIATANQGSEATYESGFVIDKFPISRPNLTFSTLTVSNMSPEDSSIYLCSFRTGGTEAFFGQGTRLTVV.

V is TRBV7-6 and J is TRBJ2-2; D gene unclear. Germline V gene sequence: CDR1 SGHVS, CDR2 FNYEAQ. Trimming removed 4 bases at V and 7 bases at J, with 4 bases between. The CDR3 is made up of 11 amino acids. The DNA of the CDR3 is TGTGCCAGCAGCTATTTCGGGGAGCTGTTTTTT. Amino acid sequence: CASSYFGELFF. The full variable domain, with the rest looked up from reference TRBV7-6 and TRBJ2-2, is GAGVSQSPRYKVTKRGQDVALRCDPISGHVSLYWYRQALGQGPEFLTYFNYEAQQDKSGLPNDRFSAERPEGSISTLTIQRTEQRDSAMYRCASSYFGELFFGEGSRLTVL.

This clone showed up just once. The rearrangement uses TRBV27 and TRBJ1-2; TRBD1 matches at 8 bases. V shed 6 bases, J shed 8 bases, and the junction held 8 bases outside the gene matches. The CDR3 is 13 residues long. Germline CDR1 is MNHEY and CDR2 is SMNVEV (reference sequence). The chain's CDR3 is CASRLTGAGGYTF. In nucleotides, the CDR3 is TGTGCCAGCAGGCTGACAGGGGCAGGGGGCTACACCTTC.

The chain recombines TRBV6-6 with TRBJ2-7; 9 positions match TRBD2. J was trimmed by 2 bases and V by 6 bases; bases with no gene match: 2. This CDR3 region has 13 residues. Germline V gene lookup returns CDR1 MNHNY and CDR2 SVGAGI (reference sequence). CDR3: CASSAGGPYEQYF. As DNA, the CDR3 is TGTGCCAGCAGCGCGGGGGGGCCCTACGAGCAGTACTTC.

In DNA, the CDR3 is TGTGCCAGCAGTGAGGGACTAGACACCGGGGAGCTGTTTTTT. It translates to CASSEGLDTGELFF. The rearrangement links TRBV25-1 to TRBJ2-2; 8 nucleotides match TRBD2. Trimming took 3 bases from V and 3 from J; bases not matched to a gene: 0. CDR1 and CDR2 (germline): MGHDK, SYGVNS. This CDR3 has 14 amino acids.

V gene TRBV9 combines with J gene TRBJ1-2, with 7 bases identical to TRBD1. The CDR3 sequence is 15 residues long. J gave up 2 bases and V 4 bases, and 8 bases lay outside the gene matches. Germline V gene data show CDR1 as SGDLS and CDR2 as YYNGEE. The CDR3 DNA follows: TGTGCCAGCAGCCTACGGGACAGCCCGAACTATGGCTACACCTTC. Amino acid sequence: CASSLRDSPNYGYTF.

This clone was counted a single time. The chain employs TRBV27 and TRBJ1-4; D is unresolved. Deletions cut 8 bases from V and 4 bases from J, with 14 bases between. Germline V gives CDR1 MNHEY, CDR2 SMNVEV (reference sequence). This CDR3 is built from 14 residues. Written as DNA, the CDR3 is TGTGCCAGCGCCTCTGCAATAATTAATGAAAAACTGTTTTTT. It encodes CASASAIINEKLFF.

For the CDR3, the DNA is TGCGCCAGCAGCCAAGAGCGAGGGGCCGGGAATGGCTACACCTTC. Its protein is CASSQERGAGNGYTF. The J gene is TRBJ1-2, the V gene TRBV4-3; D possibly corresponds to TRBD1 (5 bases). Between the trimmed V and J ends, which lost 0 bases and 6 bases, there was a span of 14 bases. This CDR3 spans 15 amino acids. The germline CDR1 and CDR2 sequences are LGHNA and YSLEER.

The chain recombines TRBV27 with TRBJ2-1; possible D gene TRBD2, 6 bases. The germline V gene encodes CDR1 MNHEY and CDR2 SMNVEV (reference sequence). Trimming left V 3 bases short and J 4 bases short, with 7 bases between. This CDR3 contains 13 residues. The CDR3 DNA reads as TGTGCCAGCAGTTTCGGAGGGTACAATGAGCAGTTCTTC. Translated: CASSFGGYNEQFF.